These T cell receptor beta chains were read from a single sample in a study of post-analysis software for immune sequencing data. TCRdb fed the PCR reads into MiXCR, producing one record per CDR3 protein. Counted here are a few hundred thousand distinct CDR3 sequences, just over 35% occurring once; the ten biggest clones make up 4% to 6%. The sample taken for sequencing was blood. These receptor sequences come from a girl aged 10 to 17 with multiple sclerosis. Each CDR3 is given with its conserved first and last residue. Each record gives: D gene, clone size, J gene, V gene, CDR3 DNA, CDR3 protein. A D gene is named only where the DNA matches it firmly. Rows may omit the clone size; those that give it use once, few, many or a size class.

TRBD2 | - | TRBJ2-3 | TRBV2 | TGTGCCAGCAGGCGGGGGGTTTCAGATACGCAGTATTTT | CASRRGVSDTQYF
- | many | TRBJ1-5 | TRBV30 | TGTGCCTGGAGTAAAAGCAATCAGCCCCAGCATTTT | CAWSKSNQPQHF
TRBD2 | - | TRBJ2-7 | TRBV7-8 | TGTGCCAGCAGCTTAGCGACTAGCGTTTACGAGCAGTACTTC | CASSLATSVYEQYF
- | few | TRBJ1-1 | TRBV28 | TGTGCCAGCAGTTTAGCAGGTCAGGGGACCACTGAAGCTTTCTTT | CASSLAGQGTTEAFF
- | few | TRBJ1-2 | TRBV10-3 | TGTGCCATCAGTGAGAAGACAGCGGCGAGTGGCTACACCTTC | CAISEKTAASGYTF
TRBD2 | many | TRBJ2-3 | TRBV7-2 | TGTGCCAGCACCTGGGGAGGGGGCACAGATACGCAGTATTTT | CASTWGGGTDTQYF
TRBD1 | - | TRBJ1-2 | TRBV4-1 | TGCGCCAGCAGCCAAGATGTAGTAGGACAGGGAAATGGCTACACCTTC | CASSQDVVGQGNGYTF
- | - | TRBJ2-1 | TRBV4-2 | TGTGCCAGCAGCCAAGAGGGTGCACTGGCGGGAAACAATGAGCAGTTCTTC | CASSQEGALAGNNEQFF
- | - | TRBJ2-1 | TRBV5-1 | TGCGCCAGCAGCCTAGGGGACCTTCGTAGCGCTACCTATTACTACAATGAGCAGTTCTTC | CASSLGDLRSATYYYNEQFF
- | many | TRBJ2-5 | TRBV12-3/TRBV12-4 | TGTGCCAGCAGGGGGCCTGGGGAGACCCAGTACTTC | CASRGPGETQYF
TRBD1 | few | TRBJ1-1 | TRBV5-1 | TGCGCCAGCAGCTTGACGGCAGGGGGAATGAACACTGAAGCTTTCTTT | CASSLTAGGMNTEAFF
- | many | TRBJ2-1 | TRBV9 | TGTGCCAGCAGCCCAGACTCGACGGGTCGATACAATGAGCAGTTCTTC | CASSPDSTGRYNEQFF
- | - | TRBJ2-3 | TRBV29-1 | TGCAGCGTTACCCGAACGTGGGGGGGCGCAGATACGCAGTATTTT | CSVTRTWGGADTQYF
TRBD1 | many | TRBJ1-1 | TRBV7-9 | TGTGCCAGCAGCATACCGACAGGGTTGGGCACTGAAGCTTTCTTT | CASSIPTGLGTEAFF
- | once | TRBJ1-1 | TRBV27 | TGTGCCAGTTCGGGTCGAAGAGGGAACACTGAAGCTTTCTTT | CASSGRRGNTEAFF
- | - | TRBJ1-2 | TRBV11-2 | TGTGCCAGCAGCTTAGGGTCCCAAATAGGGGTTGCCTATGGCTACACCTTC | CASSLGSQIGVAYGYTF
TRBD2 | - | TRBJ2-4 | TRBV7-9 | TGTGCCAGCAGCCGACCGGGGGGGAGGGCCAAAAACATTCAGTACTTC | CASSRPGGRAKNIQYF
- | few | TRBJ1-4 | TRBV3-1 | TGTGCCAGCAGCCAAGATCGGGGGGCCACAACTAATGAAAAACTGTTTTTT | CASSQDRGATTNEKLFF
- | few | TRBJ1-2 | TRBV30 | TGTGCCTGGAAGGACGCTGGGACTTCCTATGGCTACACCTTC | CAWKDAGTSYGYTF
- | many | TRBJ1-1 | TRBV5-6 | TGTGCCAGCAGCCCGATCGGGAAAGGGGACATGAACACTGAAGCTTTCTTT | CASSPIGKGDMNTEAFF
- | many | TRBJ1-1 | TRBV10-3 | TGTGCCTCCTCTTCTTATGAGAACACTGAAGCTTTCTTT | CASSSYENTEAFF
TRBD1 | - | TRBJ2-1 | TRBV5-1 | TGCGCCAGCAGCCGACAGGGGGCTTGGAATGAGCAGTTCTTC | CASSRQGAWNEQFF
TRBD2 | many | TRBJ2-3 | TRBV5-5 | TGTGCCAGCAACGGACTAGCGGGGGGACGGGATACGCAGTATTTT | CASNGLAGGRDTQYF
TRBD2 | - | TRBJ2-1 | TRBV11-1 | TGTGCCAGCAGCTTACGCAACCTAGATAGCGGGACCTACAATGAGCAGTTCTTC | CASSLRNLDSGTYNEQFF
TRBD1 | - | TRBJ1-2 | TRBV20-1 | TGCAGTGCCGCGACAGGGGGCGCAGGTGGCTACACCTTC | CSAATGGAGGYTF